This is a list of T cell receptor beta chains from one sample in a study of TIL therapy for anti-PD-1-resistant metastatic lung cancer. Only in-frame clones appear in the TCRdb table, and some are missing; sequencing was by immunoSEQ multiplex PCR. This table holds some 90,000 clones, under 70% found once. This specimen consisted of tumor tissue, obtained at baseline. The receptor source for this set is a person aged 30 to 80 with non-small cell lung cancer. Each CDR3 is given with its conserved first and last residue.

TRBV6-5,TRBJ1-5,15,CASILTGGSDQPQHF
TRBV28,TRBJ2-1,16,CASRVFGQSSYNEQFF
TRBV28,TRBJ1-6,13,CASSSLMNSPLHF
TRBV7-2,TRBJ2-7,19,CASSRRDPRTPGTAYEQYF
TRBV7-2,TRBJ2-3,14,CASSLISFTDTQYF
TRBV9,TRBJ2-1,17,CASSPGTGSSSYNEQFF
TRBV6-4,TRBJ1-6,13,CASSIEENSPLHF
TRBV5-1,TRBJ1-5,13,CASSRGIGQPQHF
TRBV30,TRBJ2-6,13,CAWSRGGANVLTF
TRBV4-3,TRBJ2-5,14,CASSQVVGSGTQYF
TRBV20-1,TRBJ2-5,16,CSASVVQLAGDETQYF
TRBV19,TRBJ1-1,15,CASRHQKQGITEAFF
TRBV6-4,TRBJ2-1,11,CARSEAGLKFF
TRBV28,TRBJ1-1,13,CASSLVAGLEAFF
TRBV7-3,TRBJ2-2,13,CASSPQGTGELFF
TRBV28,TRBJ2-7,15,CASTANSGRSYEQYF
TRBV18,TRBJ1-1,13,CASSPNRGPEAFF
TRBV6-1,TRBJ2-7,14,CASSEQGASNEQYF
TRBV6-5,TRBJ2-7,13,CASSYAGGYEQYF
TRBV19,TRBJ1-5,13,CASEGPSNQPQHF
TRBV2,TRBJ2-6,14,CASTGTGGANVLTF
TRBV14,TRBJ1-1,12,CASSQQGIEAFF